The 5 T cell receptor beta chains given below trace back to one sample, sequenced in a study of blood T cells in healthy people across ages. Primers used in a second PCR of about 7 to 12 cycles were a sample-barcoded 5' primer and a J-beta primer mix. TCRdb analysed the 5' RACE reads with MiXCR anew, one entry per CDR3 protein. The repertoire holds about 1.5 million distinct CDR3 sequences, with about 42% as singletons. Sequencing was done on a sample of blood. The receptors derive from a woman between 18 and 30 years old in good health.

With respect to this clonotype: Just one base apart from a much larger clone, this may be a read error. The J gene is TRBJ1-1, the V gene TRBV7-2; 7 bases align to TRBD1. CDR1 is SGHTA, CDR2 FQGNSA, per germline. The CDR3 sequence is 15 residues long. This CDR3 reads CANSSSGGLNTEAFF. The DNA of the CDR3 is TGTGCCAACAGCTCGTCAGGGGGTCTGAACACTGAAGCTTTCTTT.

The J gene is TRBJ2-7, the V gene TRBV3-1, with D possibly called TRBD1 or TRBD2 (5 bases each). V lost 5 bases to trimming and J lost 7 bases, with 24 bases between them. The CDR3 contains 16 residues. CDR1 LGHDT and CDR2 YNNKEL come from the germline V gene (reference sequence). CDR3 nucleotide sequence: TGTGCCAGCAGCGAGTCTGGGACGGGAAGTTTTTGGGAGCAGTACTTC. This translates into CASSESGTGSFWEQYF.

Details on this clonotype: Being one base from a much bigger clone, this may be a read error. The V and J genes are TRBV12-3 or TRBV12-4 and TRBJ2-3; D tentatively fits TRBD1 or TRBD2 (5 bases each). V lost 7 bases to trimming and J lost 4 bases, with 15 bases between them. The CDR3 contains 14 residues. The CDR3 here is CASITGYSADTQYF. CDR3 nucleotide sequence: TGTGCCAGCATCACAGGCTATAGCGCAGATACGCAGTATTTT.

This clonotype was observed a few times. The gene calls are TRBV3-1 and TRBJ1-2; D possibly corresponds to TRBD1 (5 bases). Germline-derived CDR1 and CDR2 are LGHDT and YNNKEL (reference sequence). CDR3 size: 14 residues. Trimming left V 1 base short and J 4 bases short, with 10 bases between. The CDR3 region is CASSQGGRSYGYTF. The CDR3 region has the DNA TGTGCCAGCAGCCAAGGGGGACGGAGCTATGGCTACACCTTC.

This clonotype was seen just once. The junction departs from the called germline gene at one end, perhaps through a read error. V gene TRBV12-3 or TRBV12-4 combines with J gene TRBJ1-2; D not certain. The CDR3 runs 13 residues. CDR3 sequence: CASSGTSNYGHTF. The CDR3 DNA reads as TGTGCCAGTTCAGGAACATCTAACTATGGCCACACCTTC.